This passage covers 10 T cell receptor beta chains from one sample sequenced in a study of T-cell reconstitution after alpha-beta-depleted transplantation in children. Researchers prepared the TCRbeta library using unique molecular identifiers, the study reports. MiXCR, applied by TCRdb to the PCR reads, yields one record per CDR3 protein. The repertoire holds hundreds of thousands of distinct CDR3 sequences, with 16% as singletons. The input for sequencing was PBMCs from the stem cell graft donor, taken from the stem cell graft. These TCRs come from a human donor who donated a stem cell graft to a child with acute myeloid leukemia.

The table lists this clonotype with a few counts. J is TRBJ1-2 and V is TRBV12-3 or TRBV12-4; no firm D call. This CDR3 region has 13 residues. The germline V and J ends were trimmed by 3 bases and 7 bases, with 12 bases remaining between them. CDR3 in amino acids: CASSLAESGGYTF. The CDR3 DNA sequence: TGTGCCAGCAGTTTGGCGGAATCCGGTGGCTACACCTTC.

This chain joins TRBV20-1 and TRBJ2-3; 8 nucleotides align to TRBD2. The length of the CDR3 is 15 residues. Unmatched junction bases numbered 7, after V lost 5 bases and J lost 0 bases. The V gene's germline CDR1 is DFQATT and CDR2 SNEGSKA (reference sequence). The DNA for the CDR3 is TGCAGTGCTTCCCGACTAGCGTGCAGCACAGATACGCAGTATTTT. It codes for CSASRLACSTDTQYF.

This clonotype was seen repeatedly, ten times or more. This chain links TRBV5-1 with TRBJ2-1; 9 bases line up with TRBD1. Germline V gene data show CDR1 as SGHRS and CDR2 as YFSETQ. CDR3 length: 15 residues. With 4 bases clipped from V and 4 bases from J, the junction kept 6 bases outside the gene matches. Here the CDR3 reads CASSDGQGPYNEQFF. The CDR3 coding sequence is TGCGCCAGCAGCGACGGACAGGGGCCTTACAATGAGCAGTTCTTC.

This clonotype was counted ten times or more. CDR3 region: CSAKTTSGNEQFF. The CDR3 nucleotides read TGCAGTGCTAAAACGACTAGCGGAAATGAGCAGTTCTTC. J is TRBJ2-1 and V is TRBV20-1, with TRBD2 matching 9 bases. The CDR3 runs 13 residues. Germline values: CDR1 DFQATT, CDR2 SNEGSKA (reference sequence). Trimming took 4 bases from V and 7 from J; bases not matched to a gene: 5.

This sequence joins TRBV12-3 or TRBV12-4 and TRBJ2-4; D may match TRBD1 or TRBD2 (5 bases each). CDR3 length equals 14 residues. With 7 bases removed from V and 7 bases from J, the gap between germline ends came to 17 bases. In DNA form, the CDR3 reads TGTGCCAGCAAACTGATAGGGGACGCGAACATTCAGTACTTC. Its protein is CASKLIGDANIQYF.

Many counts were recorded for this clonotype. The chain uses TRBV20-1 and TRBJ2-3; 8 bases map to TRBD2. The CDR3 sequence is 14 residues long. The junction had 4 bases not matched to a gene; V was cut back by 1 base and J by 4 bases. Per germline, CDR1 DFQATT and CDR2 SNEGSKA (reference sequence). CDR3 sequence (DNA): TGCAGTGCTAGAGGGTCGGGAGGGGCAGATACGCAGTATTTT. It codes for CSARGSGGADTQYF.

This clonotype was counted many times. This chain links TRBV15 with TRBJ1-5; D ambiguous. The CDR3 has 13 residues. Trimming took off 1 base at V and 2 bases at J, with 3 bases between the two ends. The V gene's germline CDR1 is LNHNV and CDR2 YYDKDF (reference sequence). The chain's CDR3 is CATSRVGNQPQHF. The CDR3 bases are TGTGCCACCAGCAGAGTGGGCAATCAGCCCCAGCATTTT.

This sequence joins TRBV7-2 and TRBJ1-1; D is unclear. In germline, CDR1 is SGHTA, CDR2 FQGNSA. The CDR3 totals 14 residues. Between the trimmed V and J ends, which lost 5 bases and 0 bases, there was a span of 10 bases. CDR3 in amino acids: CASSEMSLNTEAFF. CDR3 bases: TGTGCCAGCAGCGAGATGTCTTTGAACACTGAAGCTTTCTTT.

In its sample, this clonotype was seen many times. This rearrangement joins TRBV20-1 to TRBJ1-3, with D maybe TRBD1 (6 bases). Germline CDR1 is DFQATT and CDR2 is SNEGSKA (reference sequence). V lost 5 bases and J lost 0, with 20 bases in between. The CDR3 covers 17 residues. The CDR3 region has the DNA TGCAGTGCTGGCCGTGGACAGCCTTCTCCCTCTGGAAACACCATATATTTT. This codes for CSAGRGQPSPSGNTIYF.

This clonotype was counted ten times or more. This chain joins TRBV29-1 and TRBJ1-1, with D perhaps TRBD1 (6 bases). Trimming shortened V by 7 bases and J by 1 base, and 16 bases separated the two germline ends. Germline-derived CDR1 and CDR2 are SQVTM and ANQGSEA. The CDR3 consists of 14 residues. CDR3 DNA sequence: TGCAGCGCCTGCCTGGGACAAAAGAACACTGAAGCTTTCTTT. Translated, it gives CSACLGQKNTEAFF. The entire variable domain, with the rest obtained from reference TRBV29-1 and TRBJ1-1, is as follows: SAVISQKPSRDICQRGTSLTIQCQVDSQVTMMFWYRQQPGQSLTLIATANQGSEATYESGFVIDKFPISRPNLTFSTLTVSNMSPEDSSIYLCSACLGQKNTEAFFGQGTRLTVV.